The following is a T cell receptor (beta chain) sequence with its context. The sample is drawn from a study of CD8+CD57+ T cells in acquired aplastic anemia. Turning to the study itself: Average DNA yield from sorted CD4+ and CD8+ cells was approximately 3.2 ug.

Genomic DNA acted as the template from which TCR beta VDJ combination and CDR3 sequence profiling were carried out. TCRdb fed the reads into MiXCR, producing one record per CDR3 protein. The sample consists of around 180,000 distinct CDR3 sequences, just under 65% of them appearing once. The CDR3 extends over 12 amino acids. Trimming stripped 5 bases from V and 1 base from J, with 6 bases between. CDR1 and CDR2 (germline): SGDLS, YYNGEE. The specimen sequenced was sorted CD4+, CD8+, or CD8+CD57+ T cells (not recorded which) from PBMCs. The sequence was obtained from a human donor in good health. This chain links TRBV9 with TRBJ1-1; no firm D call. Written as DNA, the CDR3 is TGTGCCAGCAGTCGTACGAACACTGAAGCTTTCTTT. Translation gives CASSRTNTEAFF.